This T cell receptor (beta chain) was documented in a study of naive and memory T cell subsets. The length of the CDR3 is 15 residues. Trimming removed 3 bases from V and 1 base from J; junction bases left unmatched: 3. Germline V gene lookup returns CDR1 SGHTA and CDR2 FQGNSA. This clonotype was recorded once. Alpha and beta libraries were amplified separately from the second PCR onward. An equimolar mix of two oligonucleotides served as the beta constant-region primer for TRBC1 and TRBC2. One entry per CDR3 protein results from TCRdb running MiXCR on the UMI-ligation and nested PCR reads. The sample yields 130,000 to 150,000 distinct CDR3 sequences, about a sixth seen once.

The rearrangement uses TRBV7-2 and TRBJ2-3; TRBD2 matches 8 bases. The sequence was obtained from a human donor in good health. The sample taken for sequencing was naive CD4+ T cells from blood. CDR3 sequence (DNA): TGTGCCAGCAGCTTGACTAGCGCCCGCACAGATACGCAGTATTTT. Translating it yields CASSLTSARTDTQYF.